The 8 T cell receptor beta chains reported below all come from one sample, sequenced in a study of Ad26.COV2.S vaccination and SARS-CoV-2 variants. Treatment specified: about 20 received Ad26.COV2.S at low or high dose, single or two shots; several received placebo; per-sample allocation not given. All samples were drawn on day 63, counting from the first vaccine or placebo injection. The data were produced by immunoSEQ multiplex PCR, yet TCRdb's version contains in-frame clones alone and is incomplete. The table lists around 300,000 clones, about 86% of them singletons. The sequences come from peripheral blood, collected in a trial of Ad26.COV2.S vaccine versus placebo. The receptors stem from a person aged 18 to 59 who received the Ad26.COV2.S COVID-19 vaccine or a placebo.

The rearrangement uses TRBV27 and TRBJ2-7; possible D gene TRBD1, 5 bases. CDR1 is MNHEY and CDR2 is SMNVEV in the germline V gene (reference sequence). V lost 2 bases, J lost 1 base, and 6 bases lay in between. The CDR3 extends over 13 amino acids. DNA of the CDR3: TGTGCCAGCAGTTTACACAGGTCCTACGAGCAGTACTTC. Protein: CASSLHRSYEQYF.

The chain uses TRBV7-9 and TRBJ2-2, with D perhaps being TRBD1 or TRBD2 (5 bases each). Per the germline V gene, CDR1 is SEHNR and CDR2 is FQNEAQ (reference sequence). The V end lost 5 bases, the J end lost 2 bases, and 12 bases lay between the germline ends. The CDR3 is 15 amino acids. CDR3 sequence (DNA): TGTGCCAGCAGCCCCGGGACGGTCAACACCGGGGAGCTGTTTTTT. It yields the protein CASSPGTVNTGELFF.

This clone was picked up one time. V usage is TRBV5-4 and J usage is TRBJ2-1; D might be TRBD1 or TRBD2, each matching 5 bases. Germline CDR1 and CDR2: SGHNT and YYREEE (reference sequence). V was cut by 2 bases and J by 0 bases, with 9 bases left in between. This CDR3 region has 15 residues. CDR3 nucleotides: TGTGCCAGCAGCTTAGGGACCACCTCCTACAATGAGCAGTTCTTC. Translating gives CASSLGTTSYNEQFF. The full variable domain, completed using reference TRBV5-4 and TRBJ2-1, is ETGVTQSPTHLIKTRGQQVTLRCSSQSGHNTVSWYQQALGQGPQFIFQYYREEENGRGNFPPRFSGLQFPNYSSELNVNALELDDSALYLCASSLGTTSYNEQFFGPGTRLTVL.

This clone has just one count. This chain connects TRBV10-3 to TRBJ2-2; 14 nucleotides line up with TRBD2. The germline V gene encodes CDR1 ENHRY and CDR2 SYGVKD. The CDR3 is made up of 17 amino acids. V was pared by 6 bases and J by 2 bases, with 5 bases of the junction left unmatched. The CDR3 reads CAIRGTSGGLNTGELFF. CDR3 bases: TGTGCCATCAGAGGGACTAGCGGGGGCCTAAACACCGGGGAGCTGTTTTTT.

J is TRBJ1-1 and V is TRBV7-3; no firm D call. Trimming cost V 2 bases and J 0 bases, with 7 bases left between them. Germline CDR1 reads SGHTA; CDR2 reads FQGTGA. The CDR3 covers 14 residues. This CDR3 is CASSLGIMNTEAFF. CDR3 nucleotide sequence: TGTGCCAGCAGCTTAGGAATAATGAACACTGAAGCTTTCTTT.

The V call is TRBV2, the J call TRBJ2-1; no definite D call. Germline V gives CDR1 SNHLY, CDR2 FYNNEI. V was clipped by 3 bases and J by 10 bases, with 13 bases between them. This CDR3 comprises 13 residues. The CDR3 loop is CASSDGDSEEQFF. In DNA, the CDR3 is TGTGCCAGCAGTGATGGTGACTCCGAAGAGCAGTTCTTC.

This clone appeared a few times. The rearrangement uses TRBV28 and TRBJ2-2; 12 nucleotides line up with TRBD1. Germline V CDR1 and CDR2: MDHEN, SYDVKM. V gave up 7 bases and J gave up 4 bases; unmatched junction bases: 7. The CDR3 spans 16 residues. The CDR3 protein is CASTGQGARGTGELFF. The CDR3 bases are TGTGCCAGCACGGGACAGGGGGCGCGTGGCACCGGGGAGCTGTTTTTT.

The gene calls are TRBV10-2 and TRBJ2-1; the D gene is possibly TRBD2 (5 bases). The CDR3 sequence is 12 residues long. Germline V gene data show CDR1 as WSHSY and CDR2 as SAAADI. Trimming removed 8 bases at V and 6 bases at J, with 11 bases between. The CDR3 bases are TGCGCCAGCCGGGGAAGGGTCAATGAGCAGTTCTTC. Protein sequence: CASRGRVNEQFF.